This T cell receptor (beta chain) was found in a study of response to subunit inactivated influenza vaccine. On this clonotype: Its antigen remains unknown.

Regarding the study as a whole: A suggestion made by the authors is that each seasonal influenza vaccination recruits few new T cells.

TCRdb reanalysed the RT-PCR reads using MiXCR and keeps one entry per CDR3 protein. This table holds about 480,000 distinct CDR3 sequences, approximately 9.9% found once. The input for sequencing was PBMCs from blood, taken 40 to 50 days after vaccination. The sequence was collected from a man aged 45-65 years who received an inactivated influenza vaccine.

The CDR3 reads CASSLRTSNEKLFF. The CDR3 DNA reads TGTGCCAGCTCACTGCGGACGAGTAATGAAAAACTGTTTTTT. This sequence joins TRBV18 and TRBJ1-4; the D is unclear. V shed 4 bases and J shed 4 bases, with 10 bases lying between them. Germline-derived CDR1 and CDR2 are KGHSH and LQKENI. The CDR3 contains 14 residues.